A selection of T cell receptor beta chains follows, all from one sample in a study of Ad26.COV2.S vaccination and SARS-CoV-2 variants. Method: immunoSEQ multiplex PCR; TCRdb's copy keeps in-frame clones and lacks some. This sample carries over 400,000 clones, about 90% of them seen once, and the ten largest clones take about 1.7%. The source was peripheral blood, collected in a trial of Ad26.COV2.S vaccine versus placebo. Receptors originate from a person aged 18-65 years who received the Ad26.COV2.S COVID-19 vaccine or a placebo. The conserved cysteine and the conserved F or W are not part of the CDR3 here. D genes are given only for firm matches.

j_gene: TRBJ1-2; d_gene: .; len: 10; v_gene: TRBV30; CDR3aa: AWSPGVDGYT
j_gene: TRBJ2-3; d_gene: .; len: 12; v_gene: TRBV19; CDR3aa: ASSTRTGTDTQY
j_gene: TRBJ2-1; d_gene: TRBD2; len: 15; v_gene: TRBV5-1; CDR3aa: ASSSAGRAGDYNEQF
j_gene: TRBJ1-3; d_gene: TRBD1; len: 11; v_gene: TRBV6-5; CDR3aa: ASSRQGGNTIY
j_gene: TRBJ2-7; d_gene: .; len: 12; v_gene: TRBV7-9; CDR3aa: ASSLPGTPYEQY
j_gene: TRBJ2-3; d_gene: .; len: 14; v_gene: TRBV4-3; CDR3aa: ASSQARAPSTDTQY
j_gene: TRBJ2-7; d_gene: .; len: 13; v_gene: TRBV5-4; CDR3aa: ASSLNAGSGNEQY
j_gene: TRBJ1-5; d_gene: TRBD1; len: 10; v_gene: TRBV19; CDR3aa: ASTGGGQPQH
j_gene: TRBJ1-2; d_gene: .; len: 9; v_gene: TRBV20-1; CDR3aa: SALHLYGYT
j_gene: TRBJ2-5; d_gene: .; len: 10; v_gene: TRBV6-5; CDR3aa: ASKQGAETQY
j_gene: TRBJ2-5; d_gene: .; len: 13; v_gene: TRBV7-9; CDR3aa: ASSPNGLYQETQY
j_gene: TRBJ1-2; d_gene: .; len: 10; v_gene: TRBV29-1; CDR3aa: SDLGPTPGYT
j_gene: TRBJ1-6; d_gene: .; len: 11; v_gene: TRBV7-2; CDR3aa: ASSLAPNSPLH
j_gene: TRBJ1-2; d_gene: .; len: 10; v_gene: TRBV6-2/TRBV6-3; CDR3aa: ASSALTGSYT
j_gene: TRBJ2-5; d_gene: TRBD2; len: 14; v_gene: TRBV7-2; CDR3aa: ASSLGDSGGRKTQY
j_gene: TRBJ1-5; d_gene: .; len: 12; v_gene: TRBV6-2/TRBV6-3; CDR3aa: ASSYLGEDQPQH
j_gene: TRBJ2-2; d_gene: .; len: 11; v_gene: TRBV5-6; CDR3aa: ASSREYTGELF
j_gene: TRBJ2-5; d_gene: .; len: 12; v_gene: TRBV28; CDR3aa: ASKPTGSGETQY
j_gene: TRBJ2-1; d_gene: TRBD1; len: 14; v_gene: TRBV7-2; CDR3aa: ASSLDRDRGRDEQF
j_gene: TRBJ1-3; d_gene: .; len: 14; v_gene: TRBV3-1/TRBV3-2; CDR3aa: ASSQDPGPFGNTIY
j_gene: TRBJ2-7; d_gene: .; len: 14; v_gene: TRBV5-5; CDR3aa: ASSLGASDPFYEQY
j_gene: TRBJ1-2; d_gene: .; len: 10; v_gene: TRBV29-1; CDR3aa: SGMWGNYGYT
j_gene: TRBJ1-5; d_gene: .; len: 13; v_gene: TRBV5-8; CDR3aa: ASSRPWGGNQPQH
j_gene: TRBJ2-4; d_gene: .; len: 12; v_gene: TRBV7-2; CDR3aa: ASSLTQESVLIS
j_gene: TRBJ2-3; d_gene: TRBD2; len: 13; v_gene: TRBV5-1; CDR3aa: ASSTSGGAGDTQY
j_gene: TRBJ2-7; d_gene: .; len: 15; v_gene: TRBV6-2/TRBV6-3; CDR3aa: ASSYPPRWEPSYEQY
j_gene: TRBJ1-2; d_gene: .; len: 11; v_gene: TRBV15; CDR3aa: ATSTRGAYGYT
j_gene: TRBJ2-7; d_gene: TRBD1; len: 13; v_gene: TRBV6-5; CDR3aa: ASSPLDRGRHEQY
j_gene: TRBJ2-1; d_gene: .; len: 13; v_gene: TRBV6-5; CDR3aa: ASSPYGGPIPEQF
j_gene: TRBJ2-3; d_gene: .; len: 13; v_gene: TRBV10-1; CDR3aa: ASSETGAPFDTQY
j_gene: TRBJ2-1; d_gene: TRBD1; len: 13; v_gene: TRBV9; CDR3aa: ASSPTGGLPNEQF
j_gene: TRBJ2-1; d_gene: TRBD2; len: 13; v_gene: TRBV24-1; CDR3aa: ATSGTSGGHNEQF
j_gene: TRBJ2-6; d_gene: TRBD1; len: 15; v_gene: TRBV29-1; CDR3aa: SVEIRDRVSGANVLT
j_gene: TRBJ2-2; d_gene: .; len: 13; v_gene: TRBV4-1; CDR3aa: ASSHPGHGTGELF
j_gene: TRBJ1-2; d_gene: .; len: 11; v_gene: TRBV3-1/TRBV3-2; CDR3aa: ASSQERSNGYT
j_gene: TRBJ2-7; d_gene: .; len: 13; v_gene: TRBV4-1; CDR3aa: ASSPREHFSYEQY
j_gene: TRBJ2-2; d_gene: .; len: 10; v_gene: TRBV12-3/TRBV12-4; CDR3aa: ASTSSVGELF
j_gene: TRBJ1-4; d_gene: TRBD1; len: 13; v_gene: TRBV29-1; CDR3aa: STPRQGGLNEKLF
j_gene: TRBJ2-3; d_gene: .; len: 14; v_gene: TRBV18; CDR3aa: ASSPPGRLRTDTQY
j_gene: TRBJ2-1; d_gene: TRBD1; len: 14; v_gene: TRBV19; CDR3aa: ASSIRDSVVNNEQF
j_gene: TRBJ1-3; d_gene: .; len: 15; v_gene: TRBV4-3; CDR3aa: ASSHMGSVNSGNTIY
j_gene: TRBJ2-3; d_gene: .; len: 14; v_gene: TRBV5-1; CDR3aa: ASRATGVLRTDTQY
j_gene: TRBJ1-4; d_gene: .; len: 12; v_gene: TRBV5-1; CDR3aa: ASRVDNVNEKLF
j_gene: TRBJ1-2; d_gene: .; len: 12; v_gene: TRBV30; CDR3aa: AWSVTSGFDGYT
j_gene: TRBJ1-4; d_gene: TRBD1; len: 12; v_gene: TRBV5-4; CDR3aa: ASSRDSRREKLF
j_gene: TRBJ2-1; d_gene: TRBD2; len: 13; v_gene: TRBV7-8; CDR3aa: ASSSTGTNRNEQF
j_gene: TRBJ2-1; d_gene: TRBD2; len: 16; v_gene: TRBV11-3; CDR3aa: ASSLGGGPVPTIYEQF
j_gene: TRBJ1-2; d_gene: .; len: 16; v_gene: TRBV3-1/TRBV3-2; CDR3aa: ASTPNGDDIKCNYGYT
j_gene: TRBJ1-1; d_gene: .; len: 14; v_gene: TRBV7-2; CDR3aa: ASSLELWAGNTEAF
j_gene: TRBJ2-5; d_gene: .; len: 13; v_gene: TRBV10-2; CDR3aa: ASRRNRVLEETQY
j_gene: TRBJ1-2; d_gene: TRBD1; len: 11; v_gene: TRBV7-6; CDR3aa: ASSSGTVYGYT